This TCR beta chain was recorded in a study of T cell responses to AZD1222 COVID-19 vaccine. Study-wide background: Doses given second, at about 4 or about 12 weeks, were pooled.

In germline, CDR1 is ENHRY, CDR2 SYGVKD. The junction had 14 bases not matched to a gene; V was cut back by 6 bases and J by 7 bases. The CDR3 has 15 amino acids. TCRdb's table, derived via immunoSEQ multiplex PCR, lists solely in-frame clones and lacks some. The repertoire holds some 120,000 clones, 75% to 95% seen once, with approximately 3% in the top ten. General study points: Reportedly, nearly half the spike-specific TCRs target unmutated variant regions. The donor group comprised mostly white British people and more females; the analysis possibly underestimated clonal diversity. Spike-specific TCR depth and breadth grew after two AZD1222 doses.

Details on this clone: Its antigen is undetermined.

Sequences were derived from peripheral blood, sampled on day 0 of AZD1222 vaccination. V gene TRBV10-3 combines with J gene TRBJ1-1, with 7 bases identical to TRBD1. The TCR originated in an adult in good health. Written as DNA, the CDR3 is TGTGCCATCAGCCCAGCACAGGGGAGGAGGGGTGAAGCTTTCTTT. Translation: CAISPAQGRRGEAFF.